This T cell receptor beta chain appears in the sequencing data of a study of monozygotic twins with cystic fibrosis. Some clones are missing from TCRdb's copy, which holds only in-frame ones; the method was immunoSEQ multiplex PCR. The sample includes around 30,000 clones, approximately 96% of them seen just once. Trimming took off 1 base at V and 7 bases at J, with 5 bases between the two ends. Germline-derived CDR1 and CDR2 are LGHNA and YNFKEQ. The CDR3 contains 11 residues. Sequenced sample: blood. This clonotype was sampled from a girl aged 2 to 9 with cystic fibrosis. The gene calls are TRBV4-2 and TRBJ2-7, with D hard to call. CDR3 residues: CASSQGWEQYF. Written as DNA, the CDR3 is TGTGCCAGCAGCCAAGGGTGGGAGCAGTACTTC.